This T cell receptor (beta chain) stems from a study of metastatic and nonmetastatic thyroid tumors. The overall study: Where malignant and benign thyroid patients were concerned, repertoires were compared across blood and tumor or nodule tissue.

A word on this clone: Its specificity is not known.

In the original workflow: Across clinicopathological groups, CDR3 differences served as the basis for building a distant-metastasis classifier for papillary thyroid cancer. TCRdb re-analyzed the PCR reads through MiXCR. These V and J calls rely on TCRdb rather than the paper's analysis. In the table there are some 38,000 clones, over 40% of which are singletons. Every patient was untreated before thyroid surgery. General study points: For both blood and tumor, malignant thyroid tumors reportedly showed significantly higher TCR beta diversity than benign nodules did.

The sequenced sample consisted of tumor tissue. The sequence derives from a male donor with papillary thyroid cancer or a benign thyroid nodule (not recorded which). Some clones in this sample may be carry-over from other donors' samples.

CDR3: CASSQANYGYTF. The CDR3 DNA sequence: TGTGCCAGCAGCCAAGCTAACTATGGCTACACCTTC. This chain connects TRBV3-1 to TRBJ1-2, with no clear D. Germline V gene lookup returns CDR1 LGHDT and CDR2 YNNKEL (reference sequence). V lost 1 base, J lost 0 bases, and 0 bases lay in between. The CDR3 has 12 amino acids.